This T cell receptor (beta chain) emerged from a study of shared clonotypes between healthy human individuals. The study's findings and limits: For naive CD4 cells, around 5% of clonotypes were shared across a handful of donors. Estimated richness values were generally larger in naive subsets than in memory subsets.

Into CD45RA+ naive and CD45RA-negative memory subsets, the CD4+ cells were split. V was shortened by 0 bases and J by 5 bases, with 10 bases between the two germline ends. From germline, CDR1 is MNHEY and CDR2 SVGAGI. The CDR3 consists of 14 residues. To note about this clone: Its target is unknown.

Authors' methods: Owing to the provision of junction-only sequences devoid of quality scores by immunoSEQ, filtering differed. Only in-frame clones appear in the TCRdb table, and some are missing; sequencing was by immunoSEQ multiplex PCR. That table is the source of V, J and clone size, and D and trimming were worked out from the DNA. The sample has more than 1 million clones, more than 75% seen once. The genes are TRBV6-5 and TRBJ1-2; a weak D match, TRBD1 (6 bases). The source is a man younger than 30 in good health. Some clones in this sample may be carry-over from other donors' samples. The sequenced sample consisted of memory CD4+ T cells from PBMCs. The subset denotes: CD45RA-negative fraction. The CDR3 coding sequence is TGTGCCAGCAGTTACTCGATACAGGGATATGGCTACACCTTC. This sequence encodes CASSYSIQGYGYTF.